Listed below are T cell receptor beta chains from one sample, sequenced in a study of T cell repertoires in cytomegalovirus infection. TCRdb reanalysed the reads using MiXCR and keeps one entry per CDR3 protein. The sample yields 300,000 to 450,000 distinct CDR3 sequences, approximately 18% seen once. Source material: PBMCs. The source of these receptors is a human donor in good health (CMV status not recorded). Some clones in this sample may be carry-over from other donors' samples. The CDR3 runs from the conserved cysteine through the conserved F or W.

V gene: TRBV6-6
J gene: TRBJ1-5
CDR3 protein: CASSYSSGNQPQHF

V gene: TRBV19
J gene: TRBJ1-1
CDR3 protein: CASSMTQAGLTEAFF

V gene: TRBV19
J gene: TRBJ2-3
CDR3 protein: CASRTSGRGTDTQYF

V gene: TRBV20-1
J gene: TRBJ2-1
CDR3 protein: CSALGGVEDNEQFF

V gene: TRBV10-3
J gene: TRBJ2-3
CDR3 protein: CAIKPGQGPDTQYF

V gene: TRBV7-2
J gene: TRBJ2-1
CDR3 protein: CASSSTLAGGMHEQFF

V gene: TRBV10-3
J gene: TRBJ2-1
CDR3 protein: CAIRPGGYNEQFF

V gene: TRBV20-1
J gene: TRBJ2-3
CDR3 protein: CSANGPTGDTQYF

V gene: TRBV7-9
J gene: TRBJ2-7
CDR3 protein: CASSLFMTRDYEQYF

V gene: TRBV7-2
J gene: TRBJ1-1
CDR3 protein: CASSPQTRRMNTEAFF

V gene: TRBV7-2
J gene: TRBJ1-5
CDR3 protein: CASSLRATGQPQHF

V gene: TRBV5-6
J gene: TRBJ2-5
CDR3 protein: CASSWGLQRQETQYF

V gene: TRBV7-6
J gene: TRBJ1-4
CDR3 protein: CASSLDEAEKLFF

V gene: TRBV6-1
J gene: TRBJ1-2
CDR3 protein: CASSGRQRVYGYTF

V gene: TRBV20-1
J gene: TRBJ1-2
CDR3 protein: CSARPAGYGYTF

V gene: TRBV5-1
J gene: TRBJ1-6
CDR3 protein: CASSFERNSPLHF

V gene: TRBV12-3/TRBV12-4
J gene: TRBJ2-1
CDR3 protein: CASSFAAGGTQREQFF

V gene: TRBV28
J gene: TRBJ1-1
CDR3 protein: CASSVLNTEAFF

V gene: TRBV20-1
J gene: TRBJ2-3
CDR3 protein: CSVAGGPDTQYF

V gene: TRBV7-8
J gene: TRBJ1-1
CDR3 protein: CASSLAGGGRTEAFF

V gene: TRBV6-2/TRBV6-3
J gene: TRBJ2-7
CDR3 protein: CASSLSQGSRGIYEQYF

V gene: TRBV20-1
J gene: TRBJ2-1
CDR3 protein: CSAGGDRGYNEQFF

V gene: TRBV7-2
J gene: TRBJ1-1
CDR3 protein: CASSLGTAYKTEAFF

V gene: TRBV7-2
J gene: TRBJ1-1
CDR3 protein: CASSLGRSGTEAFF

V gene: TRBV11-2
J gene: TRBJ2-7
CDR3 protein: CASSLSLYEQYF

V gene: TRBV7-8
J gene: TRBJ1-3
CDR3 protein: CASSPTGRVGYTIYF

V gene: TRBV7-2
J gene: TRBJ1-3
CDR3 protein: CASSLTGIGGNTIYF

V gene: TRBV6-2/TRBV6-3
J gene: TRBJ2-1
CDR3 protein: CASSDWTSPPYNEQFF

V gene: TRBV7-6
J gene: TRBJ1-5
CDR3 protein: CASSPGRGGNQPQHF

V gene: TRBV27
J gene: TRBJ2-4
CDR3 protein: CASSRGGRLAMERGIQYF

V gene: TRBV20-1
J gene: TRBJ1-6
CDR3 protein: CSAKPPPPGYNSPLHF

V gene: TRBV20-1
J gene: TRBJ1-1
CDR3 protein: CSARGRGTEAFF

V gene: TRBV12-3/TRBV12-4
J gene: TRBJ1-1
CDR3 protein: CASSLAGGSTEAFF

V gene: TRBV18
J gene: TRBJ2-3
CDR3 protein: CASSPLRAGEFTDTQYF

V gene: TRBV18
J gene: TRBJ2-7
CDR3 protein: CASSPPTSGSYEQYF

V gene: TRBV18
J gene: TRBJ2-7
CDR3 protein: CASSGQGPGPDEQYF

V gene: TRBV7-9
J gene: TRBJ1-3
CDR3 protein: CASTPDQGSGNTIYF

V gene: TRBV7-8
J gene: TRBJ1-1
CDR3 protein: CASSFSGTEAFF

V gene: TRBV28
J gene: TRBJ1-5
CDR3 protein: CASSLTSGDSNQPQHF

V gene: TRBV6-2/TRBV6-3
J gene: TRBJ2-1
CDR3 protein: CASSYSALDLEQFF